This TCR beta chain emerged from a study of neurological immune-mediated disorders. Each CDR3 protein gets one entry after TCRdb re-called the 5' RACE reads with MiXCR. The sample consists of more than 60,000 distinct CDR3 sequences, around 3.8% of them appearing once. This clonotype was recorded many times. The length of the CDR3 is 14 residues. Trimming shortened V by 8 bases and J by 0 bases, and 9 bases separated the two germline ends. CDR1 and CDR2 (germline): SGHRS, YFSETQ. The specimen sequenced was PBMCs. The chain joins TRBV5-1 to TRBJ2-6; maybe TRBD1 (5 bases). This clonotype was obtained from a woman aged 45-59 years with multiple sclerosis. The CDR3 DNA reads TGCGCCAGAACAGGCCTCTCTGGGGCCAACGTCCTGACTTTC. Its protein product is CARTGLSGANVLTF. Together with reference TRBV5-1 and TRBJ2-6, the CDR3 gives the full variable domain: KAGVTQTPRYLIKTRGQQVTLSCSPISGHRSVSWYQQTPGQGLQFLFEYFSETQRNKGNFPGRFSGRQFSNSRSEMNVSTLELGDSALYLCARTGLSGANVLTFGAGSRLTVL.